Below, 17 T cell receptor beta chains from the same sample are listed, as sequenced in a study of T cell clonotyping in hematopoietic cell transplantation. Method: immunoSEQ multiplex PCR; TCRdb's copy keeps in-frame clones and lacks some. The data hold approximately 27,000 clones, with approximately 94% observed a single time. Indicated time point: recipient sample about 28 days before transplant, after cytoreduction. Material: peripheral blood mononuclear cells, obtained before stem cell transplant. The receptors derive from a man aged 50 to 60 with acute myeloid leukemia. Some clones in this sample may be carry-over from other donors' samples.

CDR3 DNA sequence: TGTGCCAGCACTGGGACTAGCGGGACATATACGCAGTATTTT. Translation: CASTGTSGTYTQYF. This rearrangement joins TRBV25-1 to TRBJ2-3, with TRBD2 identical over 13 bases. With 7 bases clipped from V and 7 bases from J, the junction kept 5 bases outside the gene matches. Germline V lookup: CDR1 MGHDK, CDR2 SYGVNS. CDR3 size: 14 residues.

CDR3 nucleotides: TGTGCCAGCAGCCTCATGGGGGAGCAGTACTTC. Residues: CASSLMGEQYF. The gene calls are TRBV5-6 and TRBJ2-7, with unresolved D. The V gene lost 4 bases and the J gene lost 7 bases, with 9 bases spanning the gap. The length of the CDR3 is 11 residues. The germline V gene encodes CDR1 SGHDT and CDR2 YYEEEE.

This chain uses TRBV29-1 with TRBJ2-1, with 14 bases lining up with TRBD2. Germline V gene lookup returns CDR1 SQVTM and CDR2 ANQGSEA. The junction had 8 bases not matched to a gene; V was cut back by 6 bases and J by 7 bases. This CDR3 is 15 amino acids long. The CDR3 loop reads CSVGGLAGVGNEQFF. CDR3 nucleotide sequence: TGCAGCGTGGGGGGACTAGCGGGAGTTGGAAATGAGCAGTTCTTC.

The chain uses TRBV2 and TRBJ2-2; weak D call: TRBD1 (5 bases). The CDR3 runs to 11 residues. V was clipped by 7 bases and J by 5 bases, with 5 bases between them. Germline V gene lookup returns CDR1 SNHLY and CDR2 FYNNEI. CDR3 sequence reads: CASKGTGELFF. The CDR3 region has the DNA TGTGCCAGCAAGGGGACCGGGGAGCTGTTTTTT.

V and J are TRBV4-3 and TRBJ2-3, with D tentatively TRBD2 (6 bases). The V end was cut by 0 bases, the J end by 6 bases, with 10 bases between. CDR3 length: 14 amino acids. Looked up from germline, CDR1 is LGHNA and CDR2 is YSLEER. As DNA, the CDR3 is TGCGCCAGCAGCCAAGAATTAGGGAGGGATACGCAGTATTTT. Translating it yields CASSQELGRDTQYF.

The chain couples TRBV30 to TRBJ1-3; D remains unclear. Per germline, CDR1 GTSNPN and CDR2 SVGIG (reference sequence). V was shortened by 0 bases and J by 2 bases, with 5 bases between the two germline ends. The CDR3 runs 13 residues. CDR3: CAWSVEAGNTIYF. The CDR3 region has the DNA TGTGCCTGGAGTGTAGAGGCTGGAAACACCATATATTTT.

The rearrangement links TRBV27 to TRBJ1-2; D not resolved. V was pared by 0 bases and J by 9 bases, with 17 bases between. The CDR3 runs 15 residues. The germline gives CDR1 MNHEY, CDR2 SMNVEV (reference sequence). The CDR3 sequence: CASSLSPSLAGSYTF. CDR3 sequence (DNA): TGTGCCAGCAGTTTATCTCCGTCCCTGGCTGGGAGCTACACCTTC.

This chain joins TRBV7-3 and TRBJ2-2, with D tentatively TRBD2 (6 bases). The CDR3 spans 15 residues. The germline V and J ends were trimmed by 6 bases and 3 bases, with 14 bases remaining between them. Germline V gene sequence: CDR1 SGHTA, CDR2 FQGTGA. The CDR3 is CASRSMGGYTGELFF. Written as DNA, the CDR3 is TGTGCCAGCAGATCAATGGGGGGATACACCGGGGAGCTGTTTTTT.

The V call is TRBV4-2, the J call TRBJ2-5; 7 bases map to TRBD2. The CDR3 is 21 residues long. The V and J ends lost 0 bases and 4 bases, in that order; junction bases with no gene match: 23. The V gene's germline CDR1 is LGHNA and CDR2 YNFKEQ. CDR3 sequence: CASSQDSGLDVRDGKAETQYF. Written as DNA, the CDR3 is TGTGCCAGCAGCCAAGATTCCGGACTAGACGTTCGAGATGGGAAGGCAGAGACCCAGTACTTC.

The chain has TRBV6-1 and TRBJ1-5, with no clear D. V lost 3 bases and J lost 4, with 19 bases in between. Germline V gene sequence: CDR1 MNHNS, CDR2 SASEGT. CDR3 length: 17 residues. This CDR3 reads CASSDLPLGRLNQPQHF. CDR3 nucleotides: TGTGCCAGCAGTGATCTCCCGTTAGGGCGTTTAAATCAGCCCCAGCATTTT.

This chain connects TRBV7-6 to TRBJ2-2; 7 nucleotides agree with TRBD1. The CDR3 has 16 residues. The V segment lost 5 bases and the J segment 6 bases; nucleotides outside the gene matches: 12. From germline, CDR1 is SGHVS and CDR2 FNYEAQ. CDR3 DNA: TGTGCCAGCAGCCCCCGGGTGGGCAGGGGGTCCGGGGAGCTGTTTTTT. Residues: CASSPRVGRGSGELFF.

The chain carries TRBV19 and TRBJ2-3, with D possibly matching TRBD1 (5 bases). The V gene lost 5 bases and the J gene lost 1 base, with 16 bases spanning the gap. The CDR3 has 16 amino acids. The germline V gene encodes CDR1 LNHDA and CDR2 SQIVND (reference sequence). The CDR3 loop is CASSSSQDGGTDTQYF. CDR3 sequence (DNA): TGTGCCAGTAGTTCATCACAGGACGGAGGCACAGATACGCAGTATTTT. Drawing the rest from reference TRBV19 and TRBJ2-3, the complete variable domain is DGGITQSPKYLFRKEGQNVTLSCEQNLNHDAMYWYRQDPGQGLRLIYYSQIVNDFQKGDIAEGYSVSREKKESFPLTVTSAQKNPTAFYLCASSSSQDGGTDTQYFGPGTRLTVL.

Comments on this clone: One end of the junction fails to match germline, which may point to a read error. V usage is TRBV2 and J usage is TRBJ2-1, with 7 bases identical to TRBD1. The CDR3 spans 15 residues. Germline lookup yields CDR1 SNHLY and CDR2 FYNNEI. In nucleotides, the CDR3 is TGTGCCAGCAGTGAAAGACAGGGATCCTTCAATGAGCAGTTCTTC. Translated, it gives CASSERQGSFNEQFF.

The chain is built from TRBV5-4 and TRBJ1-1; D is uncertain. The germline CDR1 and CDR2 sequences are SGHNT and YYREEE (reference sequence). This CDR3 comprises 12 residues. Trimming shortened V by 4 bases and J by 3 bases, and 7 bases separated the two germline ends. CDR3 sequence reads: CASSTGDTEAFF. The CDR3 nucleotides read TGTGCCAGCAGCACCGGGGACACTGAAGCTTTCTTT.

The rearrangement links TRBV2 to TRBJ2-3; 8 positions agree with TRBD1. The CDR3 is 12 amino acids. From germline, CDR1 is SNHLY and CDR2 FYNNEI. The V segment lost 4 bases and the J segment 6 bases; nucleotides outside the gene matches: 0. The CDR3 nucleotides read TGTGCCAGCAGTGGACAGGGGGATACGCAGTATTTT. Protein product: CASSGQGDTQYF.

This clone was seen once. V usage is TRBV10-3 and J usage is TRBJ2-3; 14 nucleotides line up with TRBD2. The V segment lost 3 bases and the J segment 3 bases; nucleotides outside the gene matches: 8. This CDR3 is built from 18 residues. Germline V gives CDR1 ENHRY, CDR2 SYGVKD. The CDR3 DNA reads as TGTGCCATCAGTGACCGACTAGCGGGAGGGGGGTTTACAGATACGCAGTATTTT. Protein sequence: CAISDRLAGGGFTDTQYF.

Here the CDR3 reads CASSATSGGSHKEFF. CDR3 sequence (DNA): TGTGCCAGCAGTGCTACTAGCGGGGGGTCCCATAAGGAGTTCTTC. The rearrangement links TRBV27 to TRBJ2-1, with 12 bases aligning to TRBD2. V lost 5 bases to trimming and J lost 14 bases; unmatched junction nucleotides: 13. Germline V gene lookup returns CDR1 MNHEY and CDR2 SMNVEV (reference sequence). The CDR3 loop spans 15 amino acids.